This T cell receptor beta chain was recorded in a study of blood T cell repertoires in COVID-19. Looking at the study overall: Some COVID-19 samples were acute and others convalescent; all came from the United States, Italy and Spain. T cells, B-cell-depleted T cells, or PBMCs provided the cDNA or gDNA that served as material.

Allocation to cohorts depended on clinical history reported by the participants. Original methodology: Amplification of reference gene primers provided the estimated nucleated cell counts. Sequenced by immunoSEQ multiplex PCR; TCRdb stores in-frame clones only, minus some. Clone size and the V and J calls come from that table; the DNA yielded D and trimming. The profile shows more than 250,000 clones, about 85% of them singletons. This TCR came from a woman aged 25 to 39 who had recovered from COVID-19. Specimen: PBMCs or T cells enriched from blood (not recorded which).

The CDR3 is CASSSQTGGWTEAFF. DNA of the CDR3: TGTGCCAGCAGTTCCCAGACAGGGGGCTGGACTGAAGCTTTCTTT. The chain recombines TRBV27 with TRBJ1-1, with TRBD1 matching 10 bases. Trimming took 4 bases from V and 5 from J; bases not matched to a gene: 7. In germline, CDR1 is MNHEY, CDR2 SMNVEV (reference sequence). The CDR3 runs to 15 residues.